The entry that follows covers one T cell receptor (beta chain) sequence. Its matching antigen is unknown. Each of the donors was a healthy adult who was HIV-negative and had not had a recent acute infection or vaccination. The authors ran the assay at deep level. TCRdb's copy holds only in-frame clones and misses some; the assay was immunoSEQ multiplex PCR. The sample holds around 1.5 million clones; 95% to 99% are singletons and the top ten take roughly 0.42%. This sample is drawn from a study of shared clonotypes between healthy human individuals. Whole-study context: CD4 naive and CD4 memory each took three plates per donor, while CD8 naive took two and CD8 memory one.

Study-wide findings and caveats: Clonotype sharing across donors was expected to vary with sequencing depth.

The material sequenced was naive CD4+ T cells sorted from blood. Subset noted: CD45RA+ positively selected. The receptor comes from a young man in good health.

In DNA, the CDR3 is TGTGCGGCTAGCGGGGCGGGAAAACTGTTTTTT. Translation: CAASGAGKLFF. The chain couples TRBV7-7 to TRBJ1-4, with D perhaps matching TRBD1 (5 bases). Looked up from germline, CDR1 is SSHAT and CDR2 is FNYEAQ (reference sequence). The CDR3 contains 11 residues.